A selection of T cell receptor beta chains follows, all from one sample in a study of T cell changes during pregnancy in multiple sclerosis. Sequencing used immunoSEQ multiplex PCR; TCRdb keeps in-frame clones, though not all of them. The sample carries approximately 40,000 clones, just under 95% recorded once. The material sequenced was CD4+ T cells from peripheral blood mononuclear cells, taken in the third trimester of pregnancy. These TCRs come from a female donor with multiple sclerosis, enrolled in a pregnancy study. Both conserved end residues are part of each CDR3. The order of the fields is D gene, J gene, V gene, clone size, CDR3 length, CDR3 DNA, CDR3 protein. The D gene is left open where the match is weak. A clone size is listed for some rows: how often the clone was seen (once, few, many), or a class if it is expanded.

d_call: TRBD2; j_call: TRBJ2-5; v_call: TRBV19; clone_size: .; cdr3_length: 16; cdr3_nt: TGTGCCAGTAGTATGGTCGAGCGGGAGCTCCGAAAGACCCAGTACTTC; cdr3_aa: CASSMVERELRKTQYF
d_call: TRBD1; j_call: TRBJ2-5; v_call: TRBV18; clone_size: .; cdr3_length: 15; cdr3_nt: TGTGCCAGCTCACTGAAAGGCAGGGGGCAAGAGACCCAGTACTTC; cdr3_aa: CASSLKGRGQETQYF
d_call: TRBD2; j_call: TRBJ2-3; v_call: TRBV10-3; clone_size: .; cdr3_length: 14; cdr3_nt: TGTGCCCACCGTCCCAGCGGGAGCGCAGATACGCAGTATTTT; cdr3_aa: CAHRPSGSADTQYF
d_call: .; j_call: TRBJ1-2; v_call: TRBV18; clone_size: .; cdr3_length: 13; cdr3_nt: TGTGCCAGCTCACCCGACAGATACTATGGCTACACCTTC; cdr3_aa: CASSPDRYYGYTF
d_call: TRBD1; j_call: TRBJ1-4; v_call: TRBV19; clone_size: .; cdr3_length: 19; cdr3_nt: TGTGCCAGTAGTGTCGGGACAGGGGGCCTTGCCCGGTTTATTGAAAAACTGTTTTTT; cdr3_aa: CASSVGTGGLARFIEKLFF
d_call: TRBD1; j_call: TRBJ2-2; v_call: TRBV5-1; clone_size: .; cdr3_length: 14; cdr3_nt: TGCGCCAGCAGCGTAGGGACAGACACCGGGGAGCTGTTTTTT; cdr3_aa: CASSVGTDTGELFF
d_call: TRBD2; j_call: TRBJ2-7; v_call: TRBV27; clone_size: .; cdr3_length: 15; cdr3_nt: TGTGCCAGCAAATTTTCACTAGCGGGATCGAACGAGCAGTACTTC; cdr3_aa: CASKFSLAGSNEQYF
d_call: TRBD1; j_call: TRBJ1-5; v_call: TRBV7-2; clone_size: .; cdr3_length: 15; cdr3_nt: TGTGCCAGCAGCCGGCGGACAGGAGGGGATCAGCCCCAGCATTTT; cdr3_aa: CASSRRTGGDQPQHF
d_call: TRBD2; j_call: TRBJ2-5; v_call: TRBV14; clone_size: .; cdr3_length: 16; cdr3_nt: TGTGCCAGCAGCCAACTAGCGGGAGGTTGGGCAGAGACCCAGTACTTC; cdr3_aa: CASSQLAGGWAETQYF
d_call: TRBD1; j_call: TRBJ2-3; v_call: TRBV27; clone_size: .; cdr3_length: 16; cdr3_nt: TGTGCCAGCAGTGAGAACCGGGACAGGGGTACAGATACGCAGTATTTT; cdr3_aa: CASSENRDRGTDTQYF
d_call: .; j_call: TRBJ2-7; v_call: TRBV7-9; clone_size: .; cdr3_length: 17; cdr3_nt: TGTGCCAGCAGCTCAACTTACAGGGATGGTGTCCCCTACGAGCAGTACTTC; cdr3_aa: CASSSTYRDGVPYEQYF
d_call: TRBD2; j_call: TRBJ2-3; v_call: TRBV7-9; clone_size: .; cdr3_length: 17; cdr3_nt: TGTGCCAGCAGCTCGGGACTAGCGGGGTCCAGCACAGATACGCAGTATTTT; cdr3_aa: CASSSGLAGSSTDTQYF
d_call: .; j_call: TRBJ2-3; v_call: TRBV7-2; clone_size: .; cdr3_length: 14; cdr3_nt: TGTGCCAGCAGCTCGACTAGGAGCACAGATACGCAGTATTTT; cdr3_aa: CASSSTRSTDTQYF
d_call: .; j_call: TRBJ1-1; v_call: TRBV28; clone_size: .; cdr3_length: 13; cdr3_nt: TGTGCCAGCTGGGTCAGGGGGAACACTGAAGCTTTCTTT; cdr3_aa: CASWVRGNTEAFF
d_call: .; j_call: TRBJ2-3; v_call: TRBV19; clone_size: once; cdr3_length: 16; cdr3_nt: TGTGCCAGTAGTATAAAATCTGGGGGCTTCACAGATACGCAGTATTTT; cdr3_aa: CASSIKSGGFTDTQYF
d_call: .; j_call: TRBJ2-1; v_call: TRBV20-1; clone_size: .; cdr3_length: 11; cdr3_nt: TGCAGTGCCCACAGGGAGAATGAGCAGTTCTTC; cdr3_aa: CSAHRENEQFF
d_call: TRBD2; j_call: TRBJ2-5; v_call: TRBV28; clone_size: .; cdr3_length: 15; cdr3_nt: TGTGCCAGCAGTCCAGCGGGAGAACCCCAAAAGACCCAGTACTTC; cdr3_aa: CASSPAGEPQKTQYF
d_call: TRBD2; j_call: TRBJ2-3; v_call: TRBV2; clone_size: .; cdr3_length: 12; cdr3_nt: TGTGCCAGGGGGACTAGCGGGAGGGCGCAGTATTTT; cdr3_aa: CARGTSGRAQYF
d_call: TRBD2; j_call: TRBJ2-5; v_call: TRBV7-3; clone_size: .; cdr3_length: 16; cdr3_nt: TGTGCCAGCAGCTTAACCGGGACTAGCGATAAGCAGACCCAGTACTTC; cdr3_aa: CASSLTGTSDKQTQYF
d_call: .; j_call: TRBJ2-3; v_call: TRBV5-4; clone_size: .; cdr3_length: 14; cdr3_nt: TGTGCCAGCAGCTTGCCACAGCGCACAGATACGCAGTATTTT; cdr3_aa: CASSLPQRTDTQYF
d_call: .; j_call: TRBJ2-3; v_call: TRBV7-2; clone_size: .; cdr3_length: 15; cdr3_nt: TGTGCCAGCAGCAATGGCGGTTGGAGCACAGATACGCAGTATTTT; cdr3_aa: CASSNGGWSTDTQYF
d_call: TRBD2; j_call: TRBJ2-7; v_call: TRBV18; clone_size: few; cdr3_length: 14; cdr3_nt: TGTGCCAGCTCACCAGGGAGGGTTGGTCTCGAGCAGTACTTC; cdr3_aa: CASSPGRVGLEQYF
d_call: .; j_call: TRBJ2-1; v_call: TRBV5-4; clone_size: .; cdr3_length: 16; cdr3_nt: TGTGCCAGCGCCGACTACTTGGGGGCTGGCTACAATGAGCAGTTCTTC; cdr3_aa: CASADYLGAGYNEQFF
d_call: TRBD1; j_call: TRBJ2-7; v_call: TRBV5-1; clone_size: .; cdr3_length: 16; cdr3_nt: TGCGCCAGCCGGCCTAGCTACGGGACAGGGGGCTACGAGCAGTACTTC; cdr3_aa: CASRPSYGTGGYEQYF
d_call: .; j_call: TRBJ2-7; v_call: TRBV10-3; clone_size: .; cdr3_length: 13; cdr3_nt: TGTGCCATCAGTGGGCTAGAATCCTACGAGCAGTACTTC; cdr3_aa: CAISGLESYEQYF
d_call: .; j_call: TRBJ1-3; v_call: TRBV7-3; clone_size: .; cdr3_length: 13; cdr3_nt: TGTGCCAGCAGTTCGGACAGAGGAAACACCATATATTTT; cdr3_aa: CASSSDRGNTIYF
d_call: TRBD1; j_call: TRBJ1-2; v_call: TRBV9; clone_size: once; cdr3_length: 13; cdr3_nt: TGTGCCAGCAGGGGACAGGGGGCCTATGGCTACACCTTC; cdr3_aa: CASRGQGAYGYTF
d_call: TRBD1; j_call: TRBJ2-3; v_call: TRBV19; clone_size: .; cdr3_length: 15; cdr3_nt: TGTGCCAGTAGAAAGCGACAGGGTCCGTCGGATACGCAGTATTTT; cdr3_aa: CASRKRQGPSDTQYF
d_call: TRBD2; j_call: TRBJ2-7; v_call: TRBV5-1; clone_size: .; cdr3_length: 14; cdr3_nt: TGCGCCAGCAGCGTAGCGGGGGCACCCTACGAGCAGTACTTC; cdr3_aa: CASSVAGAPYEQYF
d_call: TRBD2; j_call: TRBJ2-7; v_call: TRBV5-1; clone_size: .; cdr3_length: 13; cdr3_nt: TGCGCCAGCAGCTTTCGCGGGAGGGGTCCCCAGAACTTC; cdr3_aa: CASSFRGRGPQNF
d_call: .; j_call: TRBJ1-4; v_call: TRBV6-5; clone_size: .; cdr3_length: 14; cdr3_nt: TGTGCCAGCAGTGGTGACAGGTCTAATGAAAAACTGTTTTTT; cdr3_aa: CASSGDRSNEKLFF